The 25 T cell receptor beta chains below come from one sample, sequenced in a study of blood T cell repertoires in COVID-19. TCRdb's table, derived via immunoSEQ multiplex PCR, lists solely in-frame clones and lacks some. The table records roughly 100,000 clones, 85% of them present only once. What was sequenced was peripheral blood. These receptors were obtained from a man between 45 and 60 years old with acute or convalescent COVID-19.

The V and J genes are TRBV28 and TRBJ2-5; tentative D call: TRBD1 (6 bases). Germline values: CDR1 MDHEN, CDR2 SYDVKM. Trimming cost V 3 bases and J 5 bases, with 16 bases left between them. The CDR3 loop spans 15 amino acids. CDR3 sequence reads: CASSFSRAGEETQYF. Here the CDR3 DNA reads TGTGCCAGCAGTTTTTCGAGGGCAGGGGAGGAGACCCAGTACTTC. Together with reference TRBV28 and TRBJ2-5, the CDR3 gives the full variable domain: DVKVTQSSRYLVKRTGEKVFLECVQDMDHENMFWYRQDPGLGLRLIYFSYDVKMKEKGDIPEGYSVSREKKERFSLILESASTNQTSMYLCASSFSRAGEETQYFGPGTRLLVL.

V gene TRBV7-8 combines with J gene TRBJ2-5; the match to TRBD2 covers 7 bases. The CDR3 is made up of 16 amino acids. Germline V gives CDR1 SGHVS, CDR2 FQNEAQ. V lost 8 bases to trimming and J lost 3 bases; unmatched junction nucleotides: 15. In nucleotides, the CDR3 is TGTGCCAGCCGTCCCTTGGGGGGGATCCTTGAAGAGACCCAGTACTTC. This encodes CASRPLGGILEETQYF.

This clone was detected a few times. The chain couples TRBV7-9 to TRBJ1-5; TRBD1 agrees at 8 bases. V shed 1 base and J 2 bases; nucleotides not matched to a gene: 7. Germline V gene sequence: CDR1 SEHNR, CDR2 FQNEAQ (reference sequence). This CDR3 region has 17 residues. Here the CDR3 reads CASSLGGQGNGNQPQHF. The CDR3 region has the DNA TGTGCCAGCAGCTTAGGTGGACAGGGAAACGGCAATCAGCCCCAGCATTTT.

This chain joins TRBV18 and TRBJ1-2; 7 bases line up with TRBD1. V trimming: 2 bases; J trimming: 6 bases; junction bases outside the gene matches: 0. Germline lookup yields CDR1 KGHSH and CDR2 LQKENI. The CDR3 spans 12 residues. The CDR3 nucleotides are TGTGCCAGCTCACCAACAGGGGATGGCTACACCTTC. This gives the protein CASSPTGDGYTF. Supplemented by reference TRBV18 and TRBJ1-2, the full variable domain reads NAGVMQNPRHLVRRRGQEARLRCSPMKGHSHVYWYRQLPEEGLKFMVYLQKENIIDESGMPKERFSAEFPKEGPSILRIQQVVRGDSAAYFCASSPTGDGYTFGSGTRLTVV.

The CDR3 DNA follows: TGTGCCAGTTATCGAGGGAGGCTGGGAAACACCATATATTTT. Protein product: CASYRGRLGNTIYF. This chain joins TRBV19 and TRBJ1-3; D unclear. Trimming shortened V by 8 bases and J by 4 bases, and 15 bases separated the two germline ends. The CDR3 length is 14 residues. CDR1 and CDR2 (germline): LNHDA, SQIVND (reference sequence). Supplemented by reference TRBV19 and TRBJ1-3, the full variable domain reads DGGITQSPKYLFRKEGQNVTLSCEQNLNHDAMYWYRQDPGQGLRLIYYSQIVNDFQKGDIAEGYSVSREKKESFPLTVTSAQKNPTAFYLCASYRGRLGNTIYFGEGSWLTVV.

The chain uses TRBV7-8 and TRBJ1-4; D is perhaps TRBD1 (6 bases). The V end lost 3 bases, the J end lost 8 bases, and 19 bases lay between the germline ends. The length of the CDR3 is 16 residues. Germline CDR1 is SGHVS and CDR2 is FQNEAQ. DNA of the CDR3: TGTGCCAGCAGCTTTTCGGGGGGCGCGAGTCGGGAAAAACTGTTTTTT. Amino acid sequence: CASSFSGGASREKLFF.

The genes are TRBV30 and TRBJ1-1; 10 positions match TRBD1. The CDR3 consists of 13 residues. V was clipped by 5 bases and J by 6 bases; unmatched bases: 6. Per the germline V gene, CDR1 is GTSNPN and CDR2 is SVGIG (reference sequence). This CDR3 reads CAWGTGVQAEAFF. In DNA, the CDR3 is TGTGCCTGGGGGACAGGGGTTCAGGCTGAAGCTTTCTTT.

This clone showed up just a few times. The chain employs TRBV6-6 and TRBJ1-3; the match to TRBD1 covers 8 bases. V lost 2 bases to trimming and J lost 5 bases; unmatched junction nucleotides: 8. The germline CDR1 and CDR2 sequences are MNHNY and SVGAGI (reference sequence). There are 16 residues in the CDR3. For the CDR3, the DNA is TGTGCCAGCAGTTACCCCGTGACAGGGGCAAGAAACACCATATATTTT. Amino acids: CASSYPVTGARNTIYF.

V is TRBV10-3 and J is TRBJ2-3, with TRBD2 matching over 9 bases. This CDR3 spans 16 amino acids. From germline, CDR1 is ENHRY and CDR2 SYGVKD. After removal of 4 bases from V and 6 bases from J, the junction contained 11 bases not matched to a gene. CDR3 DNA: TGTGCCATCAGTGGAGGGATGGCGGGGGGGCTGGATACGCAGTATTTT. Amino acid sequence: CAISGGMAGGLDTQYF.

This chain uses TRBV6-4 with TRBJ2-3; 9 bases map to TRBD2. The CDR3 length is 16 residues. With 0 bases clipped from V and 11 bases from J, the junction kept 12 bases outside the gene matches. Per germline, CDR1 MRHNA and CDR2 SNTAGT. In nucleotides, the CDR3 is TGTGCCAGCAGTGACTCGTCAGAAGTGACTAGCGGAGGGCAGTATTTT. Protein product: CASSDSSEVTSGGQYF.

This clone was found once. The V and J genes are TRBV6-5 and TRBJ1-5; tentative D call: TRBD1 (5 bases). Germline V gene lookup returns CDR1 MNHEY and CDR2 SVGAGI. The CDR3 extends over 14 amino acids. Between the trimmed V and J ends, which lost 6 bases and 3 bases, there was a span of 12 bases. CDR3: CASRQRGFNQPQHF. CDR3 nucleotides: TGTGCCAGCAGGCAAAGGGGCTTCAATCAGCCCCAGCATTTT.

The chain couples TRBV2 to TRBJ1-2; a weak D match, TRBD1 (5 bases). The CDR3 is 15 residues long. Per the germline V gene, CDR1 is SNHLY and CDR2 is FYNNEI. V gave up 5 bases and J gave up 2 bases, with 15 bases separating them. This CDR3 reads CASSPGGNSNYGYTF. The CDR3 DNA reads TGTGCCAGCAGTCCGGGGGGGAATTCAAACTATGGCTACACCTTC.

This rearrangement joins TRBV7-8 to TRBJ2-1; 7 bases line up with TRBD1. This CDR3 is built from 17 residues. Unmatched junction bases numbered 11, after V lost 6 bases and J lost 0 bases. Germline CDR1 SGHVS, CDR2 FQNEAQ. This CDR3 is CASRKGATGDSYNEQFF. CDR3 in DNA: TGTGCCAGCAGAAAAGGGGCAACAGGGGACTCCTACAATGAGCAGTTCTTC.

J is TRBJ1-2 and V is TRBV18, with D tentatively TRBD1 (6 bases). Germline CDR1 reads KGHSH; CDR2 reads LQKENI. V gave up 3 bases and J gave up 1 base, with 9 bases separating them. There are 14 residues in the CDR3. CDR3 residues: CASSPGQINYGYTF. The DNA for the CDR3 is TGTGCCAGCTCACCTGGACAGATTAACTATGGCTACACCTTC.

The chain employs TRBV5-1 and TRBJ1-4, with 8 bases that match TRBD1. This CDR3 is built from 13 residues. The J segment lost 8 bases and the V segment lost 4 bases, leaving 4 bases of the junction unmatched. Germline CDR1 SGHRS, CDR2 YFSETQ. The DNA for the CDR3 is TGCGCCAGCAGCGCGAACAGGGGGGAAAAACTGTTTTTT. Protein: CASSANRGEKLFF.

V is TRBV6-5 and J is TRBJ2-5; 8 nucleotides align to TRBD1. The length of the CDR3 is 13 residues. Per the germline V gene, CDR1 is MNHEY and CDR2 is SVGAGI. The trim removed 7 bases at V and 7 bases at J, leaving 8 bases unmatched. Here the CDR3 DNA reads TGTGCCAGCACTCGGGACAGGAGGGGGACCCAGTACTTC. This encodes CASTRDRRGTQYF.

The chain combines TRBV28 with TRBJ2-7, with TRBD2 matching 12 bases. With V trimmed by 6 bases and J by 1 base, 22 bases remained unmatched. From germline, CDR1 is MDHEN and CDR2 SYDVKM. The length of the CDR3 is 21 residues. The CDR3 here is CASRPDRVTSGGLKRSYEQYF. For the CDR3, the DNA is TGTGCCAGCAGGCCCGATCGAGTGACTAGCGGGGGCTTGAAAAGGTCCTACGAGCAGTACTTC.

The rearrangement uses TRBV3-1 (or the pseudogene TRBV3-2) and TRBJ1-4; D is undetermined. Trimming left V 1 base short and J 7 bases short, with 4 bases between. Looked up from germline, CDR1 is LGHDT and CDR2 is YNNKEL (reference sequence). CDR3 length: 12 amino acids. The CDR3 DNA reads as TGTGCCAGCAGCCAAGCCGGTGAAAAACTGTTTTTT. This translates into CASSQAGEKLFF.

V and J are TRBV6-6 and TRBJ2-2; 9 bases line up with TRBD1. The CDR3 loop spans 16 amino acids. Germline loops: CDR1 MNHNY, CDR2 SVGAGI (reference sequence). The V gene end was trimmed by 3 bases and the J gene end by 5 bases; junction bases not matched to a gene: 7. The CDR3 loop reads CASSYGWTGETGELFF. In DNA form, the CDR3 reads TGTGCCAGCAGTTATGGTTGGACAGGGGAAACCGGGGAGCTGTTTTTT.

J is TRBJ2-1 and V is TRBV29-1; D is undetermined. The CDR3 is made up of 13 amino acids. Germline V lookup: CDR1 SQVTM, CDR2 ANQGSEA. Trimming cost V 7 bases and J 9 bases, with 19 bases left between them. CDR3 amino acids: CSAEPPRESEQFF. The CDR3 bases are TGCAGCGCTGAGCCCCCGAGAGAGAGTGAGCAGTTCTTC.

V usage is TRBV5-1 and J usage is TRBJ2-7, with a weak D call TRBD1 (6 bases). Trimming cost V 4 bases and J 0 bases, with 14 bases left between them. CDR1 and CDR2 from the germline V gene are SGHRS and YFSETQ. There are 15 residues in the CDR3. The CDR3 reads CASSPGQVLSYEQYF. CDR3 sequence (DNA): TGCGCCAGCAGCCCGGGACAAGTTCTCTCCTACGAGCAGTACTTC.

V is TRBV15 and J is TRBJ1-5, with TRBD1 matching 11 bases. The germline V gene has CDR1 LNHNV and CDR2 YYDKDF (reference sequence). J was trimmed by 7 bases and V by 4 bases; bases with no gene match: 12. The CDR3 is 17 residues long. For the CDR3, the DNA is TGTGCCACCAGCACCGCTGGGACAGGGGGTCCCAACCAGCCCCAGCATTTT. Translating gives CATSTAGTGGPNQPQHF.

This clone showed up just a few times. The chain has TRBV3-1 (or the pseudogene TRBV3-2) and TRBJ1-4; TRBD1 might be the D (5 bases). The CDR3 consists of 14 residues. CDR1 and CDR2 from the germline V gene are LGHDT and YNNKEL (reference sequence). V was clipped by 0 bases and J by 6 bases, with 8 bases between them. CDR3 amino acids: CASSQDYRHEKLFF. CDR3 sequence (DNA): TGTGCCAGCAGCCAAGATTACAGGCATGAAAAACTGTTTTTT.

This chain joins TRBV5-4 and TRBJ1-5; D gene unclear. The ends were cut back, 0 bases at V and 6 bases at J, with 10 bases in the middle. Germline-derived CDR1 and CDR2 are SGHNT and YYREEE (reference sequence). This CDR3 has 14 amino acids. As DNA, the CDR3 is TGTGCCAGCAGCTTGGAACAGTACGGTCAGCCCCAGCATTTT. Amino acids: CASSLEQYGQPQHF.

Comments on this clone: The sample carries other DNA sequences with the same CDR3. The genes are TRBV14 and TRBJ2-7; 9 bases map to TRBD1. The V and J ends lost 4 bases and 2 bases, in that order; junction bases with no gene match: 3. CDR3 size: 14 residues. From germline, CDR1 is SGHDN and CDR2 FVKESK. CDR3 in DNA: TGTGCCAGCAGCCCTAGACAGGGGGCCTACGAGCAGTACTTC. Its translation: CASSPRQGAYEQYF.